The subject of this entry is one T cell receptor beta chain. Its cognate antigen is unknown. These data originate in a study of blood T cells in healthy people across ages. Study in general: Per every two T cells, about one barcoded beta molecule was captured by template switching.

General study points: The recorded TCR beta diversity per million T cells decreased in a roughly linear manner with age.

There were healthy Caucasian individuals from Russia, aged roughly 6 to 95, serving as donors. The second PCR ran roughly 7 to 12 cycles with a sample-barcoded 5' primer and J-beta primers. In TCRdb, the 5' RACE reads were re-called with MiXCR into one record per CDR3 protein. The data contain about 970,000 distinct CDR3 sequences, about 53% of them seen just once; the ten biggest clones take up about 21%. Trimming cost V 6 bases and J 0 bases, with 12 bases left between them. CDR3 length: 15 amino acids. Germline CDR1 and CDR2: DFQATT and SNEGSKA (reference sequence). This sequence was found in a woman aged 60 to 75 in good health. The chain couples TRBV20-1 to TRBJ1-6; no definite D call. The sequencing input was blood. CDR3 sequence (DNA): TGCAGTGCCGGCGAGGGCAGCTCCTATAATTCACCCCTCCACTTT. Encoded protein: CSAGEGSSYNSPLHF.